The 12 T cell receptor beta chains presented below share a single source sample, sequenced in a study of blood T cell repertoires in COVID-19. The data were produced by immunoSEQ multiplex PCR, yet TCRdb's version contains in-frame clones alone and is incomplete. The repertoire consists of over 50,000 clones, with more than 75% occurring once and the leading ten covering more than 14%. Sequenced input: peripheral blood. The receptors were gathered from a human donor in a cohort sampled during active COVID-19.

The chain recombines TRBV7-6 with TRBJ2-2, with 11 bases lining up with TRBD2. The CDR3 has 16 residues. Trimming removed 5 bases from V and 4 bases from J; junction bases left unmatched: 6. Looked up from germline, CDR1 is SGHVS and CDR2 is FNYEAQ. The CDR3 DNA is TGTGCCAGCAGCCCCTCTAGCGGGAGGCTCACCGGGGAGCTGTTTTTT. Its protein is CASSPSSGRLTGELFF.

This clone was picked up one time. The chain recombines TRBV5-1 with TRBJ2-7; 7 nucleotides agree with TRBD1. This CDR3 region has 14 residues. The J segment lost 2 bases and the V segment lost 4 bases, leaving 6 bases of the junction unmatched. In germline, CDR1 is SGHRS, CDR2 YFSETQ. The CDR3 spells CASSRTGLPYEQYF. The CDR3 DNA reads as TGCGCCAGCAGCCGGACAGGCCTACCCTACGAGCAGTACTTC.

The chain uses TRBV27 and TRBJ2-1; TRBD2 might be the D (7 bases). The germline V and J ends were trimmed by 8 bases and 0 bases, with 11 bases remaining between them. The length of the CDR3 is 14 residues. CDR1 and CDR2 from the germline V gene are MNHEY and SMNVEV (reference sequence). The CDR3 protein is CASRGASSYNEQFF. CDR3 coding DNA: TGTGCCAGCCGGGGGGCGAGCTCCTACAATGAGCAGTTCTTC.

V is TRBV12-3 or TRBV12-4 and J is TRBJ2-5, with D possibly being TRBD1 (5 bases). The CDR3 is 13 amino acids. Trimming pared 4 bases from V and 8 bases from J, leaving 14 bases between. The CDR3, as DNA: TGTGCCAGCAGTTCGACAGTCCCAGGTACCCAGTACTTC. It translates to CASSSTVPGTQYF.

This clone was observed a single time. The rearrangement joins TRBV6-5 to TRBJ1-2, with a tentative D call TRBD1 (5 bases). Germline V lookup: CDR1 MNHEY, CDR2 SVGAGI. The V and J ends lost 5 bases and 4 bases respectively, with 14 bases between them. This CDR3 contains 14 residues. CDR3 nucleotide sequence: TGTGCCAGCAGTCTCCTGACAGTGCCCTATGGCTACACCTTC. This translates into CASSLLTVPYGYTF.

J is TRBJ1-1 and V is TRBV2; 7 bases line up with TRBD1. The CDR3 contains 15 residues. Germline values: CDR1 SNHLY, CDR2 FYNNEI. With V trimmed by 6 bases and J by 4 bases, 11 bases remained unmatched. The CDR3 protein is CASSSQGIGGTEAFF. The CDR3 region has the DNA TGTGCCAGCAGCTCACAGGGGATTGGGGGCACTGAAGCTTTCTTT.

V gene TRBV5-4 combines with J gene TRBJ2-3; TRBD2 might be the D (6 bases). V was trimmed by 3 bases and J by 6 bases, leaving 20 bases between them. The CDR3 spans 16 residues. Per germline, CDR1 SGHNT and CDR2 YYREEE (reference sequence). CDR3 sequence reads: CASSSRGLLGGDTQYF. DNA of the CDR3: TGTGCCAGCAGCTCCCGGGGACTCCTTGGAGGGGATACGCAGTATTTT.

In this sample, this clone turned up once. This chain links TRBV7-8 with TRBJ2-1; TRBD2 matches at 8 bases. V lost 1 base, J lost 4 bases, and 6 bases stayed unmatched. Germline CDR1 is SGHVS and CDR2 is FQNEAQ. This CDR3 region has 16 residues. For the CDR3, the DNA is TGTGCCAGCAGCTTAGGGGTCGGGAGGGATTACAATGAGCAGTTCTTC. It codes for CASSLGVGRDYNEQFF.

The chain has TRBV28 and TRBJ2-7; D perhaps matches TRBD1 (5 bases). Germline CDR1 reads MDHEN; CDR2 reads SYDVKM. V was shortened by 6 bases and J by 0 bases, with 15 bases between the two germline ends. This CDR3 region has 15 residues. For the CDR3, the DNA is TGTGCCAGCAGGGCCGTGGGGCCAACCTCCTACGAGCAGTACTTC. This encodes CASRAVGPTSYEQYF.

This clone was counted once. The chain couples TRBV24-1 to TRBJ1-2; a possible D gene is TRBD1 (5 bases). The V end was cut by 9 bases, the J end by 9 bases, with 22 bases between. The germline CDR1 and CDR2 sequences are KGHDR and SFDVKD. The CDR3 contains 14 residues. CDR3: CATSGEGLASRYTF. The CDR3 DNA reads TGTGCCACCTCCGGGGAGGGGCTCGCATCACGCTACACCTTC.

In its sample, this clone was seen once. The chain joins TRBV19 to TRBJ1-1; TRBD1 is a possible D gene (6 bases). CDR3 length: 13 residues. CDR1 is LNHDA, CDR2 SQIVND, per germline (reference sequence). Trimming pared 7 bases from V and 3 bases from J, leaving 12 bases between. The CDR3 DNA reads TGTGCCAGTACAGGGGTTTCGGACACTGAAGCTTTCTTT. Residues: CASTGVSDTEAFF.

This chain's CDR3 is CASGEAFNQPQHF. CDR3 nucleotides: TGTGCCAGCGGAGAAGCATTCAATCAGCCCCAGCATTTT. The chain uses TRBV28 and TRBJ1-5, with D hard to call. Looked up from germline, CDR1 is MDHEN and CDR2 is SYDVKM. Trimming cost V 8 bases and J 3 bases, with 11 bases left between them. CDR3 length: 13 residues.